This TCR beta chain was recorded in a study of blood T cells in healthy people across ages. General study points: Measured against age, TCR beta diversity per million T cells decreased in a roughly linear manner.

As for this clonotype: What it binds is not known. Relative to the germline gene, one junction end is altered; a read error may explain this.

Alongside a J-beta primer mix, a sample-barcoded 5' primer served in a second PCR lasting roughly 7 to 11 cycles. The authors tagged each cDNA molecule using a template-switch adaptor with 12 random nucleotides. One entry per CDR3 protein results from TCRdb running MiXCR on the 5' RACE reads. The repertoire holds some 1.4 million distinct CDR3 sequences, with approximately 42% as singletons. Germline values: CDR1 SGHTA, CDR2 FQGNSA. This CDR3 region has 14 residues. This TCR derives from a woman aged 18-29 years in good health. The rearrangement links TRBV7-2 to TRBJ2-1, with D perhaps TRBD1 or TRBD2 (5 bases each). Sequencing was carried out using blood. CDR3 protein: CASGFRDANNEQFF. CDR3 bases: TGTGCCAGCGGCTTCCGGGACGCCAACAATGAGCAGTTCTTC.